The 15 T cell receptor beta chains below come from one sample, sequenced in a study of blood T cell repertoires in COVID-19. The data were produced by immunoSEQ multiplex PCR, yet TCRdb's version contains in-frame clones alone and is incomplete. The sample records tens of thousands of clones, around four fifths being singletons. The source material was peripheral blood. The receptors were gathered from a man in his sixties or seventies with acute or convalescent COVID-19.

This chain joins TRBV3-1 (or the pseudogene TRBV3-2) and TRBJ2-5; perhaps TRBD2 as D (6 bases). CDR1 is LGHDT and CDR2 is YNNKEL in the germline V gene (reference sequence). Trimming shortened V by 7 bases and J by 7 bases, and 16 bases separated the two germline ends. The CDR3 runs to 13 residues. DNA of the CDR3: TGTGCCAGCACCTACCTTGGTAGCGGGACCCAGTACTTC. Its translation is CASTYLGSGTQYF.

Only a few counts were recorded for this clone. This chain connects TRBV6-6 to TRBJ2-7; D gene unclear. Trimming removed 2 bases from V and 7 bases from J, with 15 bases in between. The CDR3 has 14 amino acids. Germline CDR1 is MNHNY and CDR2 is SVGAGI (reference sequence). The CDR3 bases are TGTGCCAGCAGTTACCCCCTTGCAGGTTCGGAGCAGTACTTC. Its protein product is CASSYPLAGSEQYF.

The chain links TRBV6-5 to TRBJ2-7; perhaps TRBD2 as D (5 bases). This CDR3 has 13 residues. V gave up 6 bases and J gave up 0 bases, with 9 bases separating them. The V gene's germline CDR1 is MNHEY and CDR2 SVGAGI. In DNA form, the CDR3 reads TGTGCCAGCAGGGCTGACTACTCCTACGAGCAGTACTTC. Protein product: CASRADYSYEQYF.

J is TRBJ2-1 and V is TRBV7-9, with TRBD2 matching over 8 bases. Looked up from germline, CDR1 is SEHNR and CDR2 is FQNEAQ (reference sequence). The V segment lost 2 bases and the J segment 5 bases; nucleotides outside the gene matches: 8. The CDR3 is 16 amino acids. Here the CDR3 DNA reads TGTGCCAGCAGCTTATCCGCGGGGGGTAGGGACAATGAGCAGTTCTTC. Translated: CASSLSAGGRDNEQFF.

The CDR3 loop is CASSLGPGQGLWNEQFF. The CDR3, as DNA: TGTGCCAGCAGCTTGGGCCCCGGACAGGGGTTGTGGAATGAGCAGTTCTTC. The V gene is TRBV5-4, the J gene TRBJ2-1; TRBD1 matches 9 bases. J lost 7 bases, V lost 0 bases, and 11 bases had no gene match. This CDR3 region has 17 residues. Germline CDR1 reads SGHNT; CDR2 reads YYREEE (reference sequence).

V is TRBV6-6 and J is TRBJ1-4, with 7 bases fitting TRBD1. The CDR3 consists of 14 residues. CDR1 is MNHNY and CDR2 is SVGAGI in the germline V gene (reference sequence). The junction had 9 bases not matched to a gene; V was cut back by 6 bases and J by 8 bases. CDR3 sequence: CASRPRQGSEKLFF. The CDR3 region has the DNA TGTGCCAGCAGACCTCGACAGGGCAGCGAAAAACTGTTTTTT.

The rearrangement links TRBV20-1 to TRBJ2-7; D remains unclear. The CDR3 is made up of 11 amino acids. The V gene lost 5 bases and the J gene lost 9 bases, with 14 bases spanning the gap. CDR1 is DFQATT and CDR2 is SNEGSKA in the germline V gene (reference sequence). The CDR3 coding sequence is TGCAGTGCTCTTGACCGGGTAGGGCAGTACTTC. Translated, it gives CSALDRVGQYF.

V and J are TRBV9 and TRBJ1-1; D not resolved. V was shortened by 4 bases and J by 2 bases, with 12 bases between the two germline ends. This CDR3 contains 14 residues. Germline V lookup: CDR1 SGDLS, CDR2 YYNGEE. DNA of the CDR3: TGTGCCAGCAGCTACGGACTGACCAACACTGAAGCTTTCTTT. Translation: CASSYGLTNTEAFF.

This rearrangement joins TRBV5-6 to TRBJ2-1; maybe TRBD1 (5 bases). The CDR3 length is 17 residues. Germline values: CDR1 SGHDT, CDR2 YYEEEE. V lost 2 bases, J lost 5 bases, and 20 bases lay in between. DNA of the CDR3: TGTGCCAGCAGCTTCCCGTGGGGCACAAGCCGTCACAATGAGCAGTTCTTC. This encodes CASSFPWGTSRHNEQFF.

The chain is built from TRBV5-4 and TRBJ2-3; TRBD2 is a possible D gene (5 bases). CDR3 length: 18 amino acids. V was clipped by 2 bases and J by 3 bases, with 22 bases between them. CDR1 is SGHNT, CDR2 YYREEE, per germline (reference sequence). CDR3 DNA sequence: TGTGCCAGCAGCTTCGGCCCGGATGGACTTCTGGGGACAGATACGCAGTATTTT. Translated: CASSFGPDGLLGTDTQYF.

The V and J genes are TRBV2 and TRBJ2-5; TRBD2 aligns across 8 bases. The CDR3 has 18 amino acids. Germline CDR1 is SNHLY and CDR2 is FYNNEI. V lost 6 bases, J lost 2 bases, and 17 bases stayed unmatched. This CDR3 reads CASSDPYVRSGGQETQYF. The CDR3 nucleotides read TGTGCCAGCAGCGACCCCTACGTTCGGAGCGGGGGACAAGAGACCCAGTACTTC.

The gene calls are TRBV2 and TRBJ1-1; 7 bases align to TRBD1. Unmatched junction bases numbered 12, after V lost 6 bases and J lost 5 bases. The germline V gene encodes CDR1 SNHLY and CDR2 FYNNEI. The CDR3 is made up of 15 amino acids. CDR3 nucleotide sequence: TGTGCCAGCAGCCGGGACAGCGAATCATATACTGAAGCTTTCTTT. Its translation: CASSRDSESYTEAFF.

This chain uses TRBV6-5 with TRBJ1-6, with D hard to call. The length of the CDR3 is 16 residues. The ends were cut back, 0 bases at V and 6 bases at J, with 12 bases in the middle. In germline, CDR1 is MNHEY, CDR2 SVGAGI. The CDR3 here is CASSYSMVGSNSPLHF. The CDR3 DNA sequence: TGTGCCAGCAGTTACTCGATGGTTGGCAGTAATTCACCCCTCCACTTT.

The chain combines TRBV5-1 with TRBJ1-4; perhaps TRBD1 as D (6 bases). CDR3 size: 14 residues. Germline V gives CDR1 SGHRS, CDR2 YFSETQ. The V gene lost 4 bases and the J gene lost 7 bases, with 14 bases spanning the gap. CDR3 nucleotide sequence: TGCGCCAGCAGCCCCACAGGGTTTGGTGAAAAACTGTTTTTT. It specifies CASSPTGFGEKLFF.

This chain connects TRBV11-2 to TRBJ2-5; D might be TRBD2 (6 bases). Trimming removed 5 bases from V and 2 bases from J, with 12 bases in between. Germline-derived CDR1 and CDR2 are SGHAT and FQNNGV. There are 14 residues in the CDR3. For the CDR3, the DNA is TGTGCCAGCAGCCCGGGACTCCAACAAGAGACCCAGTACTTC. Translating gives CASSPGLQQETQYF.